What follows are 24 T cell receptor beta chains derived from one specimen sequenced in a study of T cells in tumors after PD-1 blockade. Assay: immunoSEQ multiplex PCR; the TCRdb copy retains only in-frame clones and omits some. The sample holds 45,000 to 60,000 clones, roughly three quarters seen once. Sequencing used PBMCs, obtained before anti-PD-1 therapy. The receptors stem from a human donor with advanced basal cell or squamous cell carcinoma (not recorded which).

The V and J genes are TRBV5-1 and TRBJ1-3, with D hard to call. V shed 5 bases and J shed 0 bases, with 18 bases lying between them. The CDR3 is 17 amino acids. CDR1 SGHRS and CDR2 YFSETQ come from the germline V gene. The CDR3 is CASRDPQDWDSGNTIYF. CDR3 DNA sequence: TGCGCCAGCAGGGATCCTCAGGACTGGGACTCTGGAAACACCATATATTTT.

The chain couples TRBV15 to TRBJ2-5; 7 bases fit TRBD1. V lost 2 bases and J lost 5; bases outside the gene matches: 5. CDR3 size: 14 residues. The germline CDR1 and CDR2 sequences are LNHNV and YYDKDF (reference sequence). The CDR3 is CATSRTGDYETQYF. The CDR3 DNA follows: TGTGCCACCAGCAGAACAGGGGATTATGAGACCCAGTACTTC.

There are a few counts of this clone. The V call is TRBV7-9, the J call TRBJ1-6; 9 bases fit TRBD1. From germline, CDR1 is SEHNR and CDR2 FQNEAQ (reference sequence). Trimming cost V 5 bases and J 7 bases; bases outside gene matches: 6. The CDR3 has 15 residues. The CDR3 region is CASSLRTGENSPLHF. For the CDR3, the DNA is TGTGCCAGCAGCCTTCGGACAGGGGAGAATTCACCCCTCCACTTT.

V usage is TRBV27 and J usage is TRBJ2-2; TRBD2 matches 13 bases. V lost 7 bases to trimming and J lost 2 bases; unmatched junction nucleotides: 4. The length of the CDR3 is 16 residues. Germline V lookup: CDR1 MNHEY, CDR2 SMNVEV (reference sequence). The CDR3 loop is CASTLGLAGNTGELFF. The CDR3 DNA sequence: TGTGCCAGCACCTTGGGACTAGCGGGAAACACCGGGGAGCTGTTTTTT.

The V call is TRBV5-6, the J call TRBJ2-2, with D perhaps TRBD2 (5 bases). The CDR3 has 17 amino acids. The germline V and J ends were trimmed by 4 bases and 0 bases, with 16 bases remaining between them. CDR1 and CDR2 from the germline V gene are SGHDT and YYEEEE. CDR3 sequence reads: CASSRRGQISNTGELFF. The CDR3 DNA reads as TGTGCCAGCAGCCGACGGGGTCAAATATCGAACACCGGGGAGCTGTTTTTT.

In this sample, this clone turned up once. V gene TRBV7-2 combines with J gene TRBJ1-1, with 10 bases matching TRBD1. The V gene's germline CDR1 is SGHTA and CDR2 FQGNSA. CDR3 length equals 13 residues. V lost 0 bases, J lost 8 bases, and 0 bases stayed unmatched. For the CDR3, the DNA is TGTGCCAGCAGCTTAGCGGGACAGGGGGAAGCTTTCTTT. This translates into CASSLAGQGEAFF. Drawing the rest from reference TRBV7-2 and TRBJ1-1, the complete variable domain is GAGVSQSPSNKVTEKGKDVELRCDPISGHTALYWYRQSLGQGLEFLIYFQGNSAPDKSGLPSDRFSAERTGGSVSTLTIQRTQQEDSAVYLCASSLAGQGEAFFGQGTRLTVV.

The chain links TRBV7-6 to TRBJ2-3; no reliable D call. The CDR3 totals 12 residues. V was shortened by 3 bases and J by 1 base, with 2 bases between the two germline ends. Germline CDR1 SGHVS, CDR2 FNYEAQ. The CDR3 sequence: CASSFRTDTQYF. CDR3 in DNA: TGTGCCAGCAGCTTCCGCACAGATACGCAGTATTTT.

This clone has more than one count but fewer than ten. The rearrangement joins TRBV27 to TRBJ1-6, with 9 positions matching TRBD1. CDR1 is MNHEY and CDR2 is SMNVEV in the germline V gene (reference sequence). This CDR3 is 13 amino acids long. Trimming removed 6 bases from V and 12 bases from J; junction bases left unmatched: 6. The CDR3 bases are TGTGCCAGCAGGTGGACAGGGGATAAACCCCTCCACTTT. It translates to CASRWTGDKPLHF.

This clone came up a few times. The chain recombines TRBV27 with TRBJ2-7; the D gene could be TRBD1 or TRBD2 (5 bases each). Trimming left V 0 bases short and J 4 bases short, with 13 bases between. The germline CDR1 and CDR2 sequences are MNHEY and SMNVEV (reference sequence). CDR3 size: 15 residues. The CDR3 nucleotides are TGTGCCAGCAGTTTATCGTCCGGGACGGCGTACGAGCAGTACTTC. Translation gives CASSLSSGTAYEQYF.

The chain uses TRBV10-3 and TRBJ2-2; 11 bases fit TRBD2. Looked up from germline, CDR1 is ENHRY and CDR2 is SYGVKD. V was clipped by 2 bases and J by 5 bases; unmatched bases: 4. The CDR3 contains 16 residues. The CDR3 coding sequence is TGTGCCATCAGTGAGACTAGCGGGAGAGGAACCGGGGAGCTGTTTTTT. This encodes CAISETSGRGTGELFF.

The chain couples TRBV10-2 to TRBJ1-4; D possibly corresponds to TRBD1 (5 bases). The CDR3 runs 15 residues. Germline V gene sequence: CDR1 WSHSY, CDR2 SAAADI. V was shortened by 3 bases and J by 4 bases, with 12 bases between the two germline ends. The CDR3 loop is CASSDGGGNNEKLFF. For the CDR3, the DNA is TGCGCCAGCAGTGATGGGGGGGGAAATAATGAAAAACTGTTTTTT.

This clone was picked up a small number of times. This rearrangement joins TRBV4-2 to TRBJ2-7; 7 bases are shared with TRBD1. V dropped 5 bases and J dropped 10; count of bases not matched to a gene: 8. Germline V CDR1 and CDR2: LGHNA, YNFKEQ. The CDR3 length is 12 residues. Written as DNA, the CDR3 is TGTGCCAGCAGCTCCAACAGACAGGGCCAGTACTTC. Protein: CASSSNRQGQYF.

The gene calls are TRBV3-1 (or the pseudogene TRBV3-2) and TRBJ2-7, with 9 bases that match TRBD2. This CDR3 is 15 amino acids long. V gave up 4 bases and J gave up 2 bases; unmatched junction bases: 6. Germline CDR1 is LGHDT and CDR2 is YNNKEL (reference sequence). CDR3 in amino acids: CASSLQTSGAYEQYF. DNA of the CDR3: TGTGCCAGCAGCCTCCAGACTAGCGGTGCCTACGAGCAGTACTTC.

The chain carries TRBV3-1 (or the pseudogene TRBV3-2) and TRBJ1-1; D remains ambiguous. Germline V gives CDR1 LGHDT, CDR2 YNNKEL (reference sequence). CDR3 length: 15 amino acids. The V and J ends lost 6 bases and 6 bases respectively, with 20 bases between them. CDR3 in DNA: TGTGCCAGCAGACACGGGGTCGGGAGGTTTTCTGAAGCTTTCTTT. It yields the protein CASRHGVGRFSEAFF.

This chain links TRBV11-1 with TRBJ2-5, with TRBD2 as a possible D gene (5 bases). V gave up 8 bases and J gave up 5 bases, with 15 bases separating them. From germline, CDR1 is SGHAT and CDR2 FQDESV (reference sequence). The CDR3 loop spans 13 amino acids. The CDR3, as DNA: TGTGCCAGCGGACGCGGGTCTGGGGAGACCCAGTACTTC. This gives the protein CASGRGSGETQYF.

This sequence joins TRBV28 and TRBJ2-2; D is unclear. CDR1 and CDR2 (germline): MDHEN, SYDVKM. The CDR3 consists of 15 residues. V shed 1 base and J shed 0 bases, with 6 bases lying between them. The CDR3 here is CASSLSAANTGELFF. CDR3 DNA sequence: TGTGCCAGCAGTTTATCGGCGGCGAACACCGGGGAGCTGTTTTTT.

The chain links TRBV7-9 to TRBJ2-5; 8 nucleotides match TRBD2. After removal of 5 bases from V and 8 bases from J, the junction contained 7 bases not matched to a gene. The CDR3 has 13 amino acids. Germline V gene sequence: CDR1 SEHNR, CDR2 FQNEAQ (reference sequence). CDR3 in amino acids: CASSLGGAPTQYF. The CDR3 DNA follows: TGTGCCAGCAGCCTCGGGGGGGCCCCTACCCAGTACTTC.

The chain links TRBV9 to TRBJ2-5; D assignment may be TRBD1 or TRBD2 (5 bases each). Germline assignment: CDR1 SGDLS and CDR2 YYNGEE. The CDR3 runs to 15 residues. V was clipped by 0 bases and J by 4 bases, with 13 bases between them. For the CDR3, the DNA is TGTGCCAGCAGCGTAGATTCAGGGAGAGGAGAGACCCAGTACTTC. Translated, it gives CASSVDSGRGETQYF.

The chain combines TRBV5-6 with TRBJ1-5, with a tentative D call TRBD1 (5 bases). Trimming shortened V by 4 bases and J by 4 bases, and 18 bases separated the two germline ends. Germline loops: CDR1 SGHDT, CDR2 YYEEEE. This CDR3 contains 16 residues. The CDR3 spells CASSTSPGFKNQPQHF. DNA for the CDR3: TGTGCCAGCAGCACTTCTCCAGGGTTTAAGAATCAGCCCCAGCATTTT.

The chain uses TRBV6-1 and TRBJ2-1; the match to TRBD2 covers 11 bases. CDR1 is MNHNS and CDR2 is SASEGT in the germline V gene. The CDR3 loop spans 17 amino acids. V was pared by 3 bases and J by 7 bases, with 11 bases of the junction left unmatched. CDR3 sequence (DNA): TGTGCCAGCAGTGAGGTACGGGCTAGCGGGAGGAGGAATGAGCAGTTCTTC. Its protein is CASSEVRASGRRNEQFF.

The rearrangement joins TRBV5-4 to TRBJ2-2; 7 positions match TRBD2. Germline CDR1 is SGHNT and CDR2 is YYREEE (reference sequence). V lost 4 bases and J lost 4; bases outside the gene matches: 7. This CDR3 spans 15 amino acids. The CDR3 bases are TGTGCCAGCAGCCGACTAGCTCTCGGCACCGGGGAGCTGTTTTTT. It codes for CASSRLALGTGELFF. Using reference TRBV5-4 and TRBJ2-2 for the parts outside the CDR3, the full variable domain is ETGVTQSPTHLIKTRGQQVTLRCSSQSGHNTVSWYQQALGQGPQFIFQYYREEENGRGNFPPRFSGLQFPNYSSELNVNALELDDSALYLCASSRLALGTGELFFGEGSRLTVL.

The chain couples TRBV10-1 to TRBJ2-1; tentatively, D is TRBD1 (5 bases). Looked up from germline, CDR1 is WNHNN and CDR2 is SYGVQD (reference sequence). Trimming left V 0 bases short and J 10 bases short, with 13 bases between. This CDR3 has 14 residues. CDR3 nucleotide sequence: TGCGCCAGCAGTGAGTCCTACAGGCCACCCGAGCAGTTCTTC. It specifies CASSESYRPPEQFF.

This clone was counted a single time. The chain uses TRBV7-2 and TRBJ2-7; 8 bases fit TRBD2. The CDR3 spans 16 residues. CDR1 is SGHTA and CDR2 is FQGNSA in the germline V gene. V shed 0 bases, J shed 4 bases, and the junction held 8 bases outside the gene matches. Here the CDR3 reads CASSLAGGGTLYEQYF. The CDR3 nucleotides read TGTGCCAGCAGCTTAGCCGGGGGGGGCACTCTTTACGAGCAGTACTTC.

The J gene is TRBJ1-1, the V gene TRBV6-1, with D possibly TRBD1 on 6 matching bases. The CDR3 length is 12 residues. Germline CDR1 MNHNS, CDR2 SASEGT. Deletions cut 6 bases from V and 7 bases from J, with 12 bases between. CDR3 bases: TGTGCCAGCAGAGTCAGGGGCCTTGAAGCTTTCTTT. It is translated as CASRVRGLEAFF.